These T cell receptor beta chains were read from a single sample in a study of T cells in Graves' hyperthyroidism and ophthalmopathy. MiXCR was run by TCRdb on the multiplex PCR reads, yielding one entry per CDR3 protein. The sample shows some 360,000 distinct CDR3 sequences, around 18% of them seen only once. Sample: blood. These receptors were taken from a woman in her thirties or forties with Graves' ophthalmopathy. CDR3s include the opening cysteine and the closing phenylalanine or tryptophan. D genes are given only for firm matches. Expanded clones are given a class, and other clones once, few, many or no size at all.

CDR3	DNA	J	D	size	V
CASSISGNVNTEAFF	TGTGCCAGTAGTATATCTGGGAATGTAAACACTGAAGCTTTCTTT	TRBJ1-1	NA	many	TRBV19
CASSPQGSNYGYTF	TGTGCCAGCAGCCCCCAGGGCTCTAACTATGGCTACACCTTC	TRBJ1-2	NA	many	TRBV28
CASSPNRGGGAEAFF	TGTGCCAGCAGTCCGAACAGGGGAGGAGGCGCTGAAGCTTTCTTT	TRBJ1-1	TRBD1	many	TRBV6-2/TRBV6-3
CASSTRTSGRGADTQYF	TGTGCCAGCAGTACCCGGACTAGCGGGAGGGGGGCAGATACGCAGTATTTT	TRBJ2-3	TRBD2	many	TRBV7-8
CASSRGSGKAYEQYF	TGTGCCAGCAGCCGCGGTAGCGGGAAAGCCTACGAGCAGTACTTC	TRBJ2-7	TRBD2	once	TRBV6-1
CASSYSWTVAEAFF	TGTGCCAGCAGTTACTCTTGGACCGTCGCTGAAGCTTTCTTT	TRBJ1-1	NA	many	TRBV6-5
CASRPTSSNTEAFF	TGTGCCAGCAGACCGACATCGTCGAACACTGAAGCTTTCTTT	TRBJ1-1	NA	NA	TRBV7-2
CASSTSGKRYEQYF	TGTGCCAGCAGCACTAGCGGGAAGCGCTACGAGCAGTACTTC	TRBJ2-7	TRBD2	many	TRBV6-5
CARSRKGWETQYF	TGCGCCCGCTCTCGTAAGGGGTGGGAGACCCAGTACTTC	TRBJ2-5	NA	many	TRBV10-1
CATGPQGEETQYF	TGTGCCACCGGTCCACAGGGTGAAGAGACCCAGTACTTC	TRBJ2-5	NA	many	TRBV15
CASRTTGYYGYTF	TGTGCCAGCAGAACGACAGGCTACTATGGCTACACCTTC	TRBJ1-2	NA	many	TRBV6-2/TRBV6-3
CASSRGHDVTYEQYF	TGTGCCAGTAGTAGAGGACATGACGTTACCTACGAGCAGTACTTC	TRBJ2-7	NA	many	TRBV19
CASSLSPGTENTGELFF	TGTGCCAGCAGCTTGTCTCCAGGGACCGAGAACACCGGGGAGCTGTTTTTT	TRBJ2-2	NA	few	TRBV5-5
CASSLGGWNGYTF	TGTGCCAGCAGCTTGGGGGGTTGGAATGGCTACACCTTC	TRBJ1-2	NA	many	TRBV28
CASSLDQTSTDTQYF	TGTGCCAGCAGCTTAGACCAGACTAGCACAGATACGCAGTATTTT	TRBJ2-3	NA	many	TRBV11-2
CASNELGQGSIVGYTF	TGTGCCAGCAACGAGCTAGGACAGGGGAGTATCGTTGGCTACACCTTC	TRBJ1-2	TRBD1	few	TRBV6-2/TRBV6-3
CASSPWTSGAIAKNIQYF	TGTGCCAGCAGTCCGTGGACTAGCGGGGCCATAGCCAAAAACATTCAGTACTTC	TRBJ2-4	TRBD2	many	TRBV6-1
CASSLDLLGEETQYF	TGTGCCAGCAGCTTGGACCTCCTTGGAGAAGAGACCCAGTACTTC	TRBJ2-5	NA	many	TRBV5-5
CASSVPPGQGAYTEAFF	TGTGCCAGCAGTGTACCGCCGGGACAGGGGGCTTACACTGAAGCTTTCTTT	TRBJ1-1	TRBD1	many	TRBV6-1
CAGSYSNGRASVEQYF	TGTGCCGGCAGTTACTCGAACGGGAGGGCCTCGGTCGAGCAGTACTTC	TRBJ2-7	TRBD2	many	TRBV6-5
CASSLPPTIQVLHYEQYF	TGTGCCAGCAGCTTACCACCTACGATACAGGTACTCCACTACGAGCAGTACTTC	TRBJ2-7	NA	many	TRBV7-8
CASSQAWGESLAFF	TGCGCCAGCAGCCAAGCTTGGGGGGAATCGTTAGCTTTCTTT	TRBJ1-1	NA	many	TRBV4-3
CASSRSVAYEQYF	TGCGCCAGCAGCCGATCAGTAGCCTACGAGCAGTACTTC	TRBJ2-7	NA	many	TRBV4-1
CASTPTLAYEQYF	TGTGCCAGCACTCCCACACTAGCGTACGAGCAGTACTTC	TRBJ2-7	TRBD2	NA	TRBV6-2/TRBV6-3
CATSRDDRVGETQYF	TGTGCCACCAGCAGAGATGACAGGGTAGGAGAGACCCAGTACTTC	TRBJ2-5	TRBD1	many	TRBV15
CASRPLRGTGGTDTQYF	TGTGCCAGCAGACCCTTACGCGGGACAGGAGGGACAGATACGCAGTATTTT	TRBJ2-3	TRBD1	many	TRBV27
CSAREAKEESYEQYF	TGCAGTGCCCGCGAGGCCAAGGAGGAGAGTTACGAGCAGTACTTC	TRBJ2-7	NA	NA	TRBV20-1
CASSSDGWAKNIQYF	TGTGCCAGCAGCTCCGACGGGTGGGCCAAAAACATTCAGTACTTC	TRBJ2-4	NA	many	TRBV9
CASSLAPGQGIHEQYF	TGTGCCAGCAGTTTGGCCCCGGGACAGGGGATTCACGAGCAGTACTTC	TRBJ2-7	TRBD1	many	TRBV28
CASSLGAGTVYEQYF	TGTGCCAGCAGTTTAGGGGCCGGGACAGTCTACGAGCAGTACTTC	TRBJ2-7	TRBD1	many	TRBV27
CAWSVGWLSTGELFF	TGTGCCTGGAGTGTAGGTTGGCTATCCACCGGGGAGCTGTTTTTT	TRBJ2-2	NA	many	TRBV30
CASSHRVWGQELYGYTF	TGTGCCAGCAGTCACAGGGTTTGGGGACAGGAACTGTATGGCTACACCTTC	TRBJ1-2	TRBD1	NA	TRBV12-3/TRBV12-4
CASSSLAGEENIQYF	TGTGCCAGCAGCTCACTAGCGGGAGAAGAAAACATTCAGTACTTC	TRBJ2-4	TRBD2	many	TRBV11-2
CASSTGTIKAFF	TGTGCCAGCAGTACCGGGACAATAAAAGCTTTCTTT	TRBJ1-1	NA	few	TRBV28
CASSTGTAMIKQYF	TGTGCCAGCAGCACCGGGACGGCCATGATCAAGCAGTACTTC	TRBJ2-7	NA	many	TRBV28
CASSYRTGISYEQYF	TGTGCCAGCAGTTACCGGACAGGGATATCCTACGAGCAGTACTTC	TRBJ2-7	TRBD1	many	TRBV13
CASSPRGLAGVREQYF	TGTGCCAGCAGTCCGCGAGGACTAGCGGGAGTGAGGGAGCAGTACTTC	TRBJ2-7	TRBD2	NA	TRBV28
CASSGGSTTAFF	TGTGCCAGCAGTGGGGGTTCAACTACAGCTTTCTTT	TRBJ1-1	NA	many	TRBV6-1
CASSTGPAWPQHF	TGTGCCAGCAGTACTGGTCCTGCATGGCCCCAGCATTTT	TRBJ1-5	NA	many	TRBV6-5
CASSLQGATEAFF	TGTGCCAGCTCGCTTCAGGGGGCCACTGAAGCTTTCTTT	TRBJ1-1	TRBD1	many	TRBV12-3/TRBV12-4
CASSLSVLAGENEQYF	TGCGCCAGCAGCTTGTCGGTCCTAGCGGGAGAAAACGAGCAGTACTTC	TRBJ2-7	TRBD2	many	TRBV5-1
CASQLQGRSSYEQYF	TGTGCCAGCCAACTACAGGGGAGGAGCTCCTACGAGCAGTACTTC	TRBJ2-7	NA	NA	TRBV6-1
CASSLAGQGRGYTF	TGTGCCAGCAGCTTAGCGGGACAGGGGCGCGGCTACACCTTC	TRBJ1-2	TRBD1	many	TRBV7-2
CASSDHPDRSKNIQYF	TGTGCCAGCAGCGACCACCCTGACAGATCCAAAAACATTCAGTACTTC	TRBJ2-4	NA	many	TRBV2
CASSFRDEAFF	TGTGCCAGCAGTTTCAGGGATGAAGCTTTCTTT	TRBJ1-1	NA	NA	TRBV12-3/TRBV12-4